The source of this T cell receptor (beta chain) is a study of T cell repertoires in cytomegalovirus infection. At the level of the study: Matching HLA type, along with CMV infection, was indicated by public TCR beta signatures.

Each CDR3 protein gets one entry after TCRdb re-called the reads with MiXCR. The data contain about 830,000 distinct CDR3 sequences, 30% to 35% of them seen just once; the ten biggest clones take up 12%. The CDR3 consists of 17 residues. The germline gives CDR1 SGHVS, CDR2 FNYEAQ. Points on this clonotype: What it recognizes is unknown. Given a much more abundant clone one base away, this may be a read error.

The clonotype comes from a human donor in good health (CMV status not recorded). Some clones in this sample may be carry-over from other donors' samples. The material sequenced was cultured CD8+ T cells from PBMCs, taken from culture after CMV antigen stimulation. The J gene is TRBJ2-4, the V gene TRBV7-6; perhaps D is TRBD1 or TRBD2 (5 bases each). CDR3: CASSLAVRGRGKNFQYF. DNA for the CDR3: TGTGCCAGCAGCTTAGCTGTTCGGGGCCGGGGCAAAAACTTTCAGTACTTC.